This TCR beta chain was retrieved from a study of cytomegalovirus exposure and HLA in healthy donors. Samples came from healthy bone marrow donors. Use of 60 Vbeta and 13 Jbeta primers characterized the PCR. The method was immunoSEQ multiplex PCR; TCRdb's version includes in-frame clones alone and lacks a portion of them. This sample has about 70,000 clones, with roughly 89% found just once. Trimming cost V 5 bases and J 7 bases; bases outside gene matches: 9. This CDR3 has 14 amino acids. Germline loops: CDR1 MDHEN, CDR2 SYDVKM. The clonotype was recovered from a woman in her 30s in good health and CMV-seronegative. The sequencing input was PBMCs. This sequence joins TRBV28 and TRBJ2-3, with TRBD1 identical over 7 bases. CDR3 sequence reads: CASSLGQDRNTQYF. The CDR3 nucleotides read TGTGCCAGCAGTCTTGGACAGGACAGGAATACGCAGTATTTT. Looking up the rest from reference TRBV28 and TRBJ2-3 gives the full variable domain: DVKVTQSSRYLVKRTGEKVFLECVQDMDHENMFWYRQDPGLGLRLIYFSYDVKMKEKGDIPEGYSVSREKKERFSLILESASTNQTSMYLCASSLGQDRNTQYFGPGTRLTVL.